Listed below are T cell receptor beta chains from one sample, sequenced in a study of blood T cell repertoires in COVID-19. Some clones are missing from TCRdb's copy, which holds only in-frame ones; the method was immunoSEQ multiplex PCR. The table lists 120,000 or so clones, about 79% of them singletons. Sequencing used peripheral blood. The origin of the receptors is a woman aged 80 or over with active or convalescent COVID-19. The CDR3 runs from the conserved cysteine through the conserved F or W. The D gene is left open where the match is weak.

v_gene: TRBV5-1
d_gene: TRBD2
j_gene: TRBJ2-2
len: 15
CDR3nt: TGCGCCAGCAGCCCTAGCGGGAACGGGGCCGGGGAGCTGTTTTTT
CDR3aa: CASSPSGNGAGELFF

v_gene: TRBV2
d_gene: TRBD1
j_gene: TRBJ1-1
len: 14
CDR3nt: TGTGCCAGCAGCCCAAGCCAGGGGGACACTGAAGCTTTCTTT
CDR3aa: CASSPSQGDTEAFF

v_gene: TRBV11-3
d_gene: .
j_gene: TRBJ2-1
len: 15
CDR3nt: TGTGCCAGCCGACTCCGAGGAGACGACTACAATGAGCAGTTCTTC
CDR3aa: CASRLRGDDYNEQFF

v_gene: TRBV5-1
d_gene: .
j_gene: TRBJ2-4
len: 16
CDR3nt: TGCGCCAGCAGCTTGGAAGGGGTTTATGGCAAAAACATTCAGTACTTC
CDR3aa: CASSLEGVYGKNIQYF

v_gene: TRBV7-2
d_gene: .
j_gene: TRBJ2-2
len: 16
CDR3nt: TGTGCCAGCAGCCAGCCGGAAAGGGGTGGCACCGGGGAGCTGTTTTTT
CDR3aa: CASSQPERGGTGELFF

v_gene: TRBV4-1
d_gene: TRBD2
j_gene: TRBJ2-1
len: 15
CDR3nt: TGCGCCAGCAGCCCTGAGCGGGATAGGTACAATGAGCAGTTCTTC
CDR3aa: CASSPERDRYNEQFF

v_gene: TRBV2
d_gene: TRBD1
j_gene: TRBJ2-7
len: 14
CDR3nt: TGTGCCAGCACTTCGGACAGGGGCGCCTACGAGCAGTACTTC
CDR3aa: CASTSDRGAYEQYF

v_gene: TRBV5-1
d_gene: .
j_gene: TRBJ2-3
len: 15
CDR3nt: TGCGCCAGCAGCTTGGGGCCTGAAAGCACAGATACGCAGTATTTT
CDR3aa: CASSLGPESTDTQYF

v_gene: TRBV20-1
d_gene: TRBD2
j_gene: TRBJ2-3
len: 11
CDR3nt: TGCAGTGCTAGAGTGGTAGCGGGAGGGTATTTT
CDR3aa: CSARVVAGGYF

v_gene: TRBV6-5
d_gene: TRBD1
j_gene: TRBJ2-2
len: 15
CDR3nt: TGTGCCAGCAGCGGACAGGGGTTTATCACCGGGGAGCTGTTTTTT
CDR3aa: CASSGQGFITGELFF

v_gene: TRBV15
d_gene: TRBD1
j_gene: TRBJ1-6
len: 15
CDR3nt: TGTGCCACCAGCGGCGTTAGGGGGCTCAATTCACCCCTCCACTTT
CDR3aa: CATSGVRGLNSPLHF

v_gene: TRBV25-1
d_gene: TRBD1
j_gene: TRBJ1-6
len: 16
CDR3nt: TGTGCCAGCAGTGAATGGGAGGGACAGGGCCGGTCACCCCTCCACTTT
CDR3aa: CASSEWEGQGRSPLHF

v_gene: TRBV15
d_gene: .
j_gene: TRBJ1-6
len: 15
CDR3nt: TGTGCCACCAGCAGAGATCTTAGTGCTAATTCACCCCTCCACTTT
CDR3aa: CATSRDLSANSPLHF

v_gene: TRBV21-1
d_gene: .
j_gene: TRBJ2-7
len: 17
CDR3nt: TGTGCCAGCAGCCAAGTGGAGGGTACGGGATGGTTTCACGAGCAGTACTTC
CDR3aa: CASSQVEGTGWFHEQYF

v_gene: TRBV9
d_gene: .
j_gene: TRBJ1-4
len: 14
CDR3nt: TGTGCCAGCAGCCCTCAACGGGAGGTCGGAAAACTGTTTTTT
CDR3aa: CASSPQREVGKLFF